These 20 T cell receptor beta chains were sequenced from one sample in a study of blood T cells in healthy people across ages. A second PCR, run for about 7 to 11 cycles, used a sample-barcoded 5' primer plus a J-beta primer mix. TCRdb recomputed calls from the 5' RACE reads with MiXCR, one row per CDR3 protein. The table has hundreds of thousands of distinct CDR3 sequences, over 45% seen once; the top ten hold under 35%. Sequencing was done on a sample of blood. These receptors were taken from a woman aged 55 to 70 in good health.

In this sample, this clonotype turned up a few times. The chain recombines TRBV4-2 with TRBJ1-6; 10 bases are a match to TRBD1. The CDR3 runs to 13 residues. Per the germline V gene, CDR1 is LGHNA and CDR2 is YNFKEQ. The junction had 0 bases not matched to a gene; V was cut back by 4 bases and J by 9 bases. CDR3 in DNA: TGTGCCAGCAGCCGGGACAGGGGTTCACCCCTCCACTTT. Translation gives CASSRDRGSPLHF.

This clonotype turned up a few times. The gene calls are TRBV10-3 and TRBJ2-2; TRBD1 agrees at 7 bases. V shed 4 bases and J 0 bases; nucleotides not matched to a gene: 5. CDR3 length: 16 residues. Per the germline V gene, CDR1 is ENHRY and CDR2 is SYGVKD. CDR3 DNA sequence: TGTGCCATCAGTGCTTCCGACAGGGCGAACACCGGGGAGCTGTTTTTT. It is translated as CAISASDRANTGELFF.

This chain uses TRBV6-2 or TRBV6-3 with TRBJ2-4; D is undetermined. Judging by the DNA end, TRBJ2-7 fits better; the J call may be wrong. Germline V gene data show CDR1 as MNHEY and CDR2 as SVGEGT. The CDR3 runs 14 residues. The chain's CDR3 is CASSYLVGTYEQYF. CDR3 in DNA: TGTGCCAGCAGTTACTTGGTGGGGACCTACGAGCAGTACTTC.

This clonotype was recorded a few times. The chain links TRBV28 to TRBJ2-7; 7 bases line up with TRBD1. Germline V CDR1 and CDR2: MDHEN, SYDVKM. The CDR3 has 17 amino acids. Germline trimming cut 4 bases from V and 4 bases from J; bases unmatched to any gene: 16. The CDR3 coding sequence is TGTGCCAGCAGTTCCACCCTTCTCGGACAGGTTAGGTACGAGCAGTACTTC. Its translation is CASSSTLLGQVRYEQYF.

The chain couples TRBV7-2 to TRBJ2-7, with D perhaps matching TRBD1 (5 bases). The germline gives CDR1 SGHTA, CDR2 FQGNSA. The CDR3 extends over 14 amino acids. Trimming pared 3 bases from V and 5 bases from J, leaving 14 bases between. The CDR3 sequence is CASSFSAGPHEQYF. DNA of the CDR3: TGTGCCAGCAGCTTTTCCGCAGGGCCCCACGAGCAGTACTTC.

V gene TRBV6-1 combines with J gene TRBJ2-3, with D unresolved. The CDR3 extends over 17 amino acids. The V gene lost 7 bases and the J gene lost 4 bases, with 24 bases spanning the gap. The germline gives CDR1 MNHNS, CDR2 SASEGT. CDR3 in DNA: TGTGCCAGCACCTCCTTAAACCGCCGCCCTCCTGCAGATACGCAGTATTTT. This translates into CASTSLNRRPPADTQYF.

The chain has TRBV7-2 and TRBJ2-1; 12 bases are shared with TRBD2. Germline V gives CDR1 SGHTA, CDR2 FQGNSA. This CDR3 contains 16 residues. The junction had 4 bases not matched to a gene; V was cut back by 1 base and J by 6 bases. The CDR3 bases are TGTGCCAGCAGCTTAGTTTCGGGACTAGCGGGCAATGAGCAGTTCTTC. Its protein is CASSLVSGLAGNEQFF.

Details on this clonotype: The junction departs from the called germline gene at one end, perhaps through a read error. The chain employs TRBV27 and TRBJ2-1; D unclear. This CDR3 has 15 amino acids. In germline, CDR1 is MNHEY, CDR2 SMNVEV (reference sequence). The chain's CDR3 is CVSSGLGDTYNEQFF. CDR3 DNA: TGTGTCAGCAGTGGCCTTGGCGACACCTACAATGAGCAGTTCTTC.

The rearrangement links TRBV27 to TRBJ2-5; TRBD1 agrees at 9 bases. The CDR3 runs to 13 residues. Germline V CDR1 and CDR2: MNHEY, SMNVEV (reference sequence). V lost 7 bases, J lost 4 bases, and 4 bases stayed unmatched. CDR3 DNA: TGTGCCAGCATGTTGGACAGGGGAGAGACCCAGTACTTC. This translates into CASMLDRGETQYF.

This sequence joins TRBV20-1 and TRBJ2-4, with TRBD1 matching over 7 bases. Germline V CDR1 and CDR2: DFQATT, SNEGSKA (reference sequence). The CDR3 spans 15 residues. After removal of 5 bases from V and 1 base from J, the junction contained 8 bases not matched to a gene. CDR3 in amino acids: CSAGTAQMAKNIQYF. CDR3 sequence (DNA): TGCAGTGCTGGGACAGCACAAATGGCCAAAAACATTCAGTACTTC.

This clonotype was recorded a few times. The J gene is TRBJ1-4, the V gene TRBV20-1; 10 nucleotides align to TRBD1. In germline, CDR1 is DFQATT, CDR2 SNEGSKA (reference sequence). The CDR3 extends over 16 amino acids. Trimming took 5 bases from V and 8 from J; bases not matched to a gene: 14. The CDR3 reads CSADRDRGAFGEKLFF. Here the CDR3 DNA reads TGCAGTGCTGACCGGGACAGGGGTGCTTTTGGGGAAAAACTGTTTTTT.

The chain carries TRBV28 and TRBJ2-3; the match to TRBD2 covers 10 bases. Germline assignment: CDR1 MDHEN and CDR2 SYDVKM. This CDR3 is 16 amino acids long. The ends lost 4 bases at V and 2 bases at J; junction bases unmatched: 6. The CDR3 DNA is TGTGCCAGCAGTTCCCCTAGCGGGAGCGCCACAGATACGCAGTATTTT. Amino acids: CASSSPSGSATDTQYF.

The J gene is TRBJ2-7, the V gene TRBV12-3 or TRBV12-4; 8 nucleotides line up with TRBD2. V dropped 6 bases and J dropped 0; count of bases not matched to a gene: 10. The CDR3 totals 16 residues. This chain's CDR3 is CASSQTGGFYSYEQYF. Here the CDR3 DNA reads TGTGCCAGCAGCCAGACGGGGGGGTTCTACTCCTACGAGCAGTACTTC.

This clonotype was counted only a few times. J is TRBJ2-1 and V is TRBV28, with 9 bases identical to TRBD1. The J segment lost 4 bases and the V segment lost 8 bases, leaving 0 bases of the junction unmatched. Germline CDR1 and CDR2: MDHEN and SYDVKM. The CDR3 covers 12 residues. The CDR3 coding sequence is TGTGCCAGCGGGACAGGGTACAATGAGCAGTTCTTC. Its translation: CASGTGYNEQFF.

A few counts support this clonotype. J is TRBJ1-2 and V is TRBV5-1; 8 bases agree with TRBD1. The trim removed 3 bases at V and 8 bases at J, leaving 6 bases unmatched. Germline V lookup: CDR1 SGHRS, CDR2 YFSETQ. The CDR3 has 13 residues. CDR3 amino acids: CASSSTGDEGYTF. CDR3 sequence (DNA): TGCGCCAGCAGCTCGACAGGGGATGAGGGCTACACCTTC. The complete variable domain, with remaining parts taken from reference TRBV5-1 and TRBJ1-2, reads KAGVTQTPRYLIKTRGQQVTLSCSPISGHRSVSWYQQTPGQGLQFLFEYFSETQRNKGNFPGRFSGRQFSNSRSEMNVSTLELGDSALYLCASSSTGDEGYTFGSGTRLTVV.

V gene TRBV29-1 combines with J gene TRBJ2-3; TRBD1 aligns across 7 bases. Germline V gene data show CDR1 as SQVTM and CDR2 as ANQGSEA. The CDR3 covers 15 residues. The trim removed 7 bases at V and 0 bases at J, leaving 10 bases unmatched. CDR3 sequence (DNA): TGCAGCGCCCCGACAGGGTCCATTAGCACAGATACGCAGTATTTT. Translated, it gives CSAPTGSISTDTQYF.

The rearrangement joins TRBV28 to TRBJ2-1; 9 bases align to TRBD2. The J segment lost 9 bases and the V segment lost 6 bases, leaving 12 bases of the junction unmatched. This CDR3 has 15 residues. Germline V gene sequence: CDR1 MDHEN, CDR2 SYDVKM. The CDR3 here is CASRRGRGTRSEQFF. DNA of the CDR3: TGTGCCAGCAGGCGCGGGAGGGGTACCAGAAGTGAGCAGTTCTTC.

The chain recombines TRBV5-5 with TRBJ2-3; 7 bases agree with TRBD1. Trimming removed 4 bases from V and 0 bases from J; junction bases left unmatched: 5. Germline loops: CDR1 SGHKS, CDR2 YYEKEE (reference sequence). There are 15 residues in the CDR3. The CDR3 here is CASSRDSSSTDTQYF. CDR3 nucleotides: TGTGCCAGCAGCAGGGACAGCAGTAGCACAGATACGCAGTATTTT.

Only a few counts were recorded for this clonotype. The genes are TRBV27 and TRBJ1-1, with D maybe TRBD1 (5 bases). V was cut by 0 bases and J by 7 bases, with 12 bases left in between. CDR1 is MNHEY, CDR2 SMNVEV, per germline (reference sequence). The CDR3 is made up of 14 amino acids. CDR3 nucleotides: TGTGCCAGCAGTTTATCGGGGGGGGGAGTTGAAGCTTTCTTT. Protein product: CASSLSGGGVEAFF.

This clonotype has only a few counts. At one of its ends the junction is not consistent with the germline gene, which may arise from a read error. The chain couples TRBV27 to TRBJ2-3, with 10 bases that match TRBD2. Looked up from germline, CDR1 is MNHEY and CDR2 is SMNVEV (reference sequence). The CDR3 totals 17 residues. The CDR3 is CASSARWASGSIDTQYF. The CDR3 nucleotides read TGTGCCAGCAGTGCGCGCTGGGCTAGCGGGAGCATAGATACGCAGTATTTT.